The T cell receptor (beta chain) described here comes from a study of beta chain features in type 1 diabetes. Study-wide results and caveats: Type 1 diabetes patients showed a moderate but significant shortening of TCRB CDR3s in all four CD4+ subsets.

Germline CDR1 is LGHNA and CDR2 is YNFKEQ. The CDR3 has 15 residues. V dropped 0 bases and J dropped 2; count of bases not matched to a gene: 3. This clone has only a few counts. Its antigen is unknown. Every isolated RNA sample was fully reverse transcribed, so sequencing captured expressed TCRB transcripts. Reads from naive, central memory and regulatory T cell samples averaged about 3.3 million. Assay: immunoSEQ multiplex PCR; the TCRdb copy retains only in-frame clones and omits some. The repertoire holds 680,000 or so clones, with roughly 12% as singletons. The V and J genes are TRBV4-2 and TRBJ1-2, with 7 bases fitting TRBD1. Sequencing was performed on naive CD4+ T cells from blood. The sequence came from a man aged 18 to 30 with type 1 diabetes. Here the CDR3 DNA reads TGTGCCAGCAGCCAAGATCGGACAGGCAACTATGGCTACACCTTC. Protein product: CASSQDRTGNYGYTF.